The clone carrying this TCR beta chain has a handful of counts. Its antigen is currently unknown. This sample was taken from a study of beta chain features in type 1 diabetes. Study context: All samples yielded around 99 million examined sorted cells. Study-level findings and limits: The question of HLA type influencing TCRB rearrangement was one that remained unresolved here. Because the template was cDNA, high-expressing cells might be over-represented. It was among patients, rather than healthy donors, that naive, central memory and Treg TCRB repertoires appeared more similar. Moderate but significant shortening of TCRB CDR3s was recorded in all four CD4+ subsets from Type 1 diabetes patients.

The CDR3 covers 13 residues. V shed 5 bases and J shed 10 bases, with 15 bases lying between them. Germline V gene sequence: CDR1 SGHTA, CDR2 FQGNSA. Reverse transcribing all isolated RNA meant expressed TCRB transcripts were sequenced. Libraries were prepared by immunoSEQ multiplex PCR; TCRdb keeps only in-frame clonotypes and omits some of them. This table holds 130,000 or so clones, 9% found once. This TCR was recovered from a man aged 30 to 39 with type 1 diabetes. This chain joins TRBV7-2 and TRBJ1-3; D not certain. The sample consisted of central memory CD4+ T cells from blood. This chain's CDR3 is CASSERLAGTIYF. CDR3 DNA sequence: TGTGCCAGCAGCGAAAGACTGGCGGGGACCATATATTTT.